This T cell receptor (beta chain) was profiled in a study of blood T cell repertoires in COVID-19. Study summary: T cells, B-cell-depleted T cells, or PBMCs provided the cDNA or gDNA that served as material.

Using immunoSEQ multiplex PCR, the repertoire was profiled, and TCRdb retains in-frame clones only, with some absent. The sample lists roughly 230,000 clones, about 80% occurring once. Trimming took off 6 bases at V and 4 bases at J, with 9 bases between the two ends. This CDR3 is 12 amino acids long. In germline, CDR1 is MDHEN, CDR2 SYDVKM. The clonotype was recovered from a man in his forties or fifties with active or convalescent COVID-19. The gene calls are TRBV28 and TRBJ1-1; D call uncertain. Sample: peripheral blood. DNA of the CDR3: TGTGCCAGCAGCGGCCGGGGCACTGAAGCTTTCTTT. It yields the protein CASSGRGTEAFF.